Listed here are 21 T cell receptor beta chains from one sample, sequenced in a study of T-cell reconstitution after alpha-beta-depleted transplantation in children. This sample's TCRbeta library carried unique molecular identifier barcodes. TCRdb re-derived calls from the PCR reads in MiXCR, one entry per CDR3 protein. The data hold approximately 130,000 distinct CDR3 sequences, with about 9.6% observed a single time. The material sequenced was PBMCs, mostly from graft donor cells, taken 180 days after TCRalphabeta/CD19-depleted stem cell transplant. These receptors were collected from a girl less than two years old who had a stem cell transplant for combined immunodeficiency, so the T cells may come from the graft donor.

This clonotype was detected ten times or more. V is TRBV5-1 and J is TRBJ2-5; D not resolved. This CDR3 spans 12 amino acids. Trimming pared 2 bases from V and 2 bases from J, leaving 4 bases between. Per the germline V gene, CDR1 is SGHRS and CDR2 is YFSETQ. CDR3 residues: CASSFPQETQYF. Written as DNA, the CDR3 is TGCGCCAGCAGCTTTCCTCAAGAGACCCAGTACTTC.

This clonotype has a count of ten or more. The genes are TRBV27 and TRBJ2-7; 7 nucleotides line up with TRBD1. The CDR3 covers 15 residues. The junction had 10 bases not matched to a gene; V was cut back by 2 bases and J by 6 bases. Germline V gene sequence: CDR1 MNHEY, CDR2 SMNVEV (reference sequence). The chain's CDR3 is CASSLRGQVILEQYF. DNA for the CDR3: TGTGCCAGCAGTTTACGAGGACAGGTGATCCTCGAGCAGTACTTC.

This clonotype showed up just a few times. This chain links TRBV25-1 with TRBJ2-2, with 14 bases lining up with TRBD2. The germline CDR1 and CDR2 sequences are MGHDK and SYGVNS. J was trimmed by 2 bases and V by 7 bases; bases with no gene match: 18. The CDR3 extends over 21 amino acids. The CDR3: CASTSDRAETSGRANTGELFF. The CDR3 DNA is TGTGCCAGCACCTCCGACAGGGCCGAGACTAGCGGGAGGGCTAACACCGGGGAGCTGTTTTTT.

The V call is TRBV6-1, the J call TRBJ1-5; D gene uncertain. Germline V gives CDR1 MNHNS, CDR2 SASEGT. V was clipped by 5 bases and J by 0 bases, with 14 bases between them. CDR3 length: 16 residues. CDR3 DNA sequence: TGTGCCAGCAGTCCCCGGATCGGGATTAGCAATCAGCCCCAGCATTTT. Amino acids: CASSPRIGISNQPQHF.

A few counts support this clonotype. The rearrangement uses TRBV24-1 and TRBJ1-1; D uncertain. V lost 0 bases and J lost 12, with 10 bases in between. The CDR3 runs to 12 residues. Germline V gives CDR1 KGHDR, CDR2 SFDVKD. The DNA of the CDR3 is TGTGCCACCAGTGATTTGGGCCTTATACCTTTCTTT. It is translated as CATSDLGLIPFF.

This clonotype was recorded a few times. The J gene is TRBJ2-2, the V gene TRBV10-3; tentatively, D is TRBD2 (6 bases). Germline V lookup: CDR1 ENHRY, CDR2 SYGVKD. Trimming pared 7 bases from V and 6 bases from J, leaving 18 bases between. The CDR3 runs to 15 residues. CDR3 protein: CAIKFGGRRAGELFF. CDR3 coding DNA: TGTGCCATCAAATTCGGGGGTCGGAGGGCCGGGGAGCTGTTTTTT.

Here the CDR3 DNA reads TGCAGTGCTAACCCTCGTCCCGTCGAGCAGTACTTC. Translated: CSANPRPVEQYF. This chain uses TRBV20-1 with TRBJ2-7, with D unresolved. The CDR3 is 12 amino acids. Trimming shortened V by 4 bases and J by 6 bases, and 13 bases separated the two germline ends. Germline V gene lookup returns CDR1 DFQATT and CDR2 SNEGSKA (reference sequence).

Many counts were recorded for this clonotype. The chain employs TRBV27 and TRBJ2-2, with 8 bases identical to TRBD1. There are 16 residues in the CDR3. The V and J ends lost 4 bases and 0 bases, in that order; junction bases with no gene match: 4. Germline CDR1 and CDR2: MNHEY and SMNVEV (reference sequence). CDR3 in DNA: TGTGCCAGCAGTTACACGACAGGGGCGAACACCGGGGAGCTGTTTTTT. This gives the protein CASSYTTGANTGELFF.

This chain connects TRBV6-4 to TRBJ2-2; D gene uncertain. This CDR3 has 13 amino acids. The V end was cut by 5 bases, the J end by 5 bases, with 9 bases between. CDR1 and CDR2 from the germline V gene are MRHNA and SNTAGT. Here the CDR3 DNA reads TGTGCCAGCAGTTACGTAAGGACCGGGGAGCTGTTTTTT. It encodes CASSYVRTGELFF.

Only a few counts were recorded for this clonotype. The rearrangement links TRBV20-1 to TRBJ2-5; the D gene is possibly TRBD2 (6 bases). The length of the CDR3 is 15 residues. The V gene lost 0 bases and the J gene lost 1 base, with 12 bases spanning the gap. Germline CDR1 and CDR2: DFQATT and SNEGSKA (reference sequence). The chain's CDR3 is CSARDGREVQETQYF. The CDR3, as DNA: TGCAGTGCTAGAGATGGCAGGGAGGTCCAAGAGACCCAGTACTTC.

Concerning this clonotype: This clone may be a read error of a much larger clone one base away. The chain employs TRBV7-2 and TRBJ2-2; the match to TRBD2 covers 10 bases. Germline V gene lookup returns CDR1 SGHTA and CDR2 FQGNSA. The CDR3 has 16 amino acids. For the CDR3, the DNA is TGTGCCAGCAGCTTCCTAGCGGGGGCGAACCCCGGGGAGCTGTTTTTT. As protein: CASSFLAGANPGELFF.

This clonotype showed up just a few times. V is TRBV20-1 and J is TRBJ2-7, with 7 bases that match TRBD1. CDR1 DFQATT and CDR2 SNEGSKA come from the germline V gene (reference sequence). The CDR3 consists of 14 residues. Trimming cost V 2 bases and J 2 bases; bases outside gene matches: 6. The chain's CDR3 is CSARQGQRPYEQYF. The CDR3 bases are TGCAGTGCTAGACAGGGACAGCGGCCCTACGAGCAGTACTTC.

The sample holds a few counts of this clonotype. The chain recombines TRBV12-3 or TRBV12-4 with TRBJ2-4; D might be TRBD1 or TRBD2, each matching 6 bases. This CDR3 has 18 residues. Trimming left V 5 bases short and J 2 bases short, with 22 bases between. CDR3 sequence: CASSGQKGRERTKNIQYF. The CDR3 nucleotides read TGTGCCAGCAGTGGACAGAAGGGACGGGAGAGGACCAAAAACATTCAGTACTTC.

This clonotype turned up a few times. The V and J genes are TRBV20-1 and TRBJ2-7; 7 bases align to TRBD1. There are 15 residues in the CDR3. Germline loops: CDR1 DFQATT, CDR2 SNEGSKA (reference sequence). Losses at the gene ends were 0 bases for V and 3 bases for J; bases not matched to a gene: 8. In DNA form, the CDR3 reads TGCAGTGCTAGAGATCCGGGACAGTTCCTCTACGAGCAGTACTTC. Its translation: CSARDPGQFLYEQYF.

The sample holds a few counts of this clonotype. The gene calls are TRBV6-1 and TRBJ1-3; D not certain. Trimming stripped 6 bases from V and 0 bases from J, with 18 bases between. The CDR3 loop spans 17 amino acids. Germline-derived CDR1 and CDR2 are MNHNS and SASEGT. The CDR3 nucleotides are TGTGCCAGCAGGGCACGAGGGAGAGGCAGCTCTGGAAACACCATATATTTT. Its translation is CASRARGRGSSGNTIYF.

The chain is built from TRBV7-9 and TRBJ1-1; 7 bases match TRBD1. V lost 7 bases, J lost 4 bases, and 15 bases stayed unmatched. The germline V gene encodes CDR1 SEHNR and CDR2 FQNEAQ (reference sequence). CDR3 length: 16 amino acids. In DNA, the CDR3 is TGTGCCAGCACCCACAGGGGCCCCATCCCTACCACTGAAGCTTTCTTT. Translated: CASTHRGPIPTTEAFF. The full variable domain, rest sourced from reference TRBV7-9 and TRBJ1-1, is DTGVSQNPRHKITKRGQNVTFRCDPISEHNRLYWYRQTLGQGPEFLTYFQNEAQLEKSRLLSDRFSAERPKGSFSTLEIQRTEQGDSAMYLCASTHRGPIPTTEAFFGQGTRLTVV.

The chain links TRBV18 to TRBJ1-5; TRBD1 aligns across 9 bases. This CDR3 region has 15 residues. The V and J ends lost 3 bases and 6 bases, in that order; junction bases with no gene match: 6. Germline V lookup: CDR1 KGHSH, CDR2 LQKENI. This CDR3 is CASSPLGQGFQPQHF. In DNA form, the CDR3 reads TGTGCCAGCTCACCTTTGGGACAGGGCTTTCAGCCCCAGCATTTT. The complete variable domain, with remaining parts taken from reference TRBV18 and TRBJ1-5, reads NAGVMQNPRHLVRRRGQEARLRCSPMKGHSHVYWYRQLPEEGLKFMVYLQKENIIDESGMPKERFSAEFPKEGPSILRIQQVVRGDSAAYFCASSPLGQGFQPQHFGDGTRLSIL.

This clonotype was picked up a small number of times. The chain joins TRBV15 to TRBJ1-1; D call uncertain. CDR1 and CDR2 from the germline V gene are LNHNV and YYDKDF (reference sequence). Trimming removed 3 bases at V and 5 bases at J, with 10 bases between. The CDR3 consists of 13 residues. The CDR3 DNA reads TGTGCCACCAGCAGCATGTCAAAAACTGAAGCTTTCTTT. Translation: CATSSMSKTEAFF.

The chain couples TRBV20-1 to TRBJ1-5, with 7 nucleotides matching TRBD1. This CDR3 contains 15 residues. V lost 2 bases to trimming and J lost 3 bases; unmatched junction nucleotides: 7. Germline V gene data show CDR1 as DFQATT and CDR2 as SNEGSKA (reference sequence). DNA for the CDR3: TGCAGTGCTAGAAGGGCAGGGGGGAACAATCAGCCCCAGCATTTT. Residues: CSARRAGGNNQPQHF.

This clonotype appeared a few times. The CDR3 nucleotides are TGTGCCAGCAGTTACCCGGGACAGGGGGCTCAGCCCCAGCATTTT. Translating gives CASSYPGQGAQPQHF. The chain links TRBV6-5 to TRBJ1-5, with 12 bases matching TRBD1. CDR1 is MNHEY and CDR2 is SVGAGI in the germline V gene. With V trimmed by 2 bases and J by 6 bases, 2 bases remained unmatched. This CDR3 spans 15 amino acids.

This clonotype was seen more than once but under ten times. This sequence joins TRBV30 and TRBJ1-4, with a weak D call TRBD1 (6 bases). CDR1 and CDR2 from the germline V gene are GTSNPN and SVGIG (reference sequence). V was trimmed by 5 bases and J by 5 bases, leaving 18 bases between them. This CDR3 has 15 residues. CDR3 nucleotide sequence: TGTGCCTGGGCACGTGCGGGGGCATCCAATGAAAAACTGTTTTTT. Translated: CAWARAGASNEKLFF.